These 28 T cell receptor beta chains were sequenced from one sample in a study of technical replicates of blood from a few donors. The repertoire was sequenced with immunoSEQ multiplex PCR; TCRdb's copy has only in-frame clones and lacks some. The repertoire consists of some 62,000 clones, with roughly 86% occurring once and the leading ten covering approximately 4.9%. The sample was PBMCs. The receptors derive from a human donor in good health. Some clones in this sample may be carry-over from other donors' samples.

V is TRBV6-1 and J is TRBJ1-2; TRBD1 agrees at 7 bases. Germline V gives CDR1 MNHNS, CDR2 SASEGT. The CDR3 has 17 amino acids. V was clipped by 4 bases and J by 4 bases; unmatched bases: 15. This chain's CDR3 is CASSGLGQAVGLYGYTF. In DNA, the CDR3 is TGTGCCAGCAGTGGCCTCGGACAGGCAGTAGGCCTCTATGGCTACACCTTC.

The CDR3 region is CASSPFGGIGTADSPLHF. In DNA, the CDR3 is TGTGCCAGCAGCCCTTTCGGGGGGATCGGGACGGCGGATTCACCCCTCCACTTT. The chain joins TRBV7-8 to TRBJ1-6; D is possibly TRBD1 (5 bases). The V gene's germline CDR1 is SGHVS and CDR2 FQNEAQ. The CDR3 covers 18 residues. Trimming cost V 5 bases and J 8 bases, with 25 bases left between them.

On this clone itself: Other nucleotide sequences from this sample produce the same CDR3. The CDR3: CAWRTTGLLGGYTF. CDR3 sequence (DNA): TGTGCCTGGAGAACCACAGGACTACTCGGTGGCTACACCTTC. This chain joins TRBV30 and TRBJ1-2, with a tentative D call TRBD1 (5 bases). Trimming took off 3 bases at V and 7 bases at J, with 18 bases between the two ends. Germline CDR1 is GTSNPN and CDR2 is SVGIG (reference sequence). The CDR3 consists of 14 residues.

V gene TRBV19 combines with J gene TRBJ1-2; 11 bases agree with TRBD1. Unmatched junction bases numbered 7, after V lost 5 bases and J lost 2 bases. The CDR3 totals 16 residues. CDR1 and CDR2 from the germline V gene are LNHDA and SQIVND (reference sequence). CDR3 nucleotide sequence: TGTGCCAGTAGTTACCGGGGACAGGGGGACAACTATGGCTACACCTTC. Translating it yields CASSYRGQGDNYGYTF.

This chain uses TRBV27 with TRBJ2-7; D may be TRBD2 (5 bases). Trimming shortened V by 10 bases and J by 5 bases, and 21 bases separated the two germline ends. This CDR3 contains 14 residues. Germline CDR1 reads MNHEY; CDR2 reads SMNVEV (reference sequence). The CDR3 bases are TGTGCCACCCGTAGTGAACTAGTCCCCCACGAGCAGTACTTC. Translating gives CATRSELVPHEQYF.

V and J are TRBV7-2 and TRBJ2-5; weak D call: TRBD2 (5 bases). With 5 bases removed from V and 8 bases from J, the gap between germline ends came to 21 bases. This CDR3 spans 15 amino acids. CDR1 and CDR2 (germline): SGHTA, FQGNSA. The CDR3 reads CASSVGGRIPPTQYF. CDR3 bases: TGTGCCAGCAGCGTCGGAGGACGAATCCCCCCAACCCAGTACTTC.

The chain carries TRBV7-3 and TRBJ2-1; perhaps TRBD1 as D (7 bases). Trimming removed 2 bases from V and 3 bases from J, with 11 bases in between. The CDR3 spans 15 residues. Germline V gene lookup returns CDR1 SGHTA and CDR2 FQGTGA. DNA of the CDR3: TGTGCCAGCAGCTTATTGCAGGGGGGCTACAATGAGCAGTTCTTC. Its protein product is CASSLLQGGYNEQFF.

V usage is TRBV11-3 and J usage is TRBJ2-2, with 12 bases fitting TRBD2. The V gene end was trimmed by 2 bases and the J gene end by 7 bases; junction bases not matched to a gene: 8. Germline V gene data show CDR1 as SGHNT and CDR2 as YENEEA. CDR3 length: 17 residues. The CDR3 DNA reads as TGTGCCAGCAGCTTACCCCTAGCGGGAGGGCCCGACGGGGAGCTGTTTTTT. As protein: CASSLPLAGGPDGELFF.

The V call is TRBV6-6, the J call TRBJ2-5; D is undetermined. The V gene's germline CDR1 is MNHNY and CDR2 SVGAGI (reference sequence). The CDR3 is made up of 13 amino acids. V was clipped by 4 bases and J by 5 bases, with 11 bases between them. The CDR3 region is CASSLPTGETQYF. In DNA, the CDR3 is TGTGCCAGCAGTTTACCGACCGGGGAGACCCAGTACTTC.

This rearrangement joins TRBV7-9 to TRBJ2-2, with 8 bases lining up with TRBD2. The ends lost 9 bases at V and 0 bases at J; junction bases unmatched: 3. The CDR3 sequence is 14 residues long. The germline V gene has CDR1 SEHNR and CDR2 FQNEAQ (reference sequence). The CDR3 loop is CARTSETNTGELFF. CDR3 DNA sequence: TGTGCCAGGACTAGCGAAACGAACACCGGGGAGCTGTTTTTT. The full variable domain, rest sourced from reference TRBV7-9 and TRBJ2-2, is DTGVSQNPRHKITKRGQNVTFRCDPISEHNRLYWYRQTLGQGPEFLTYFQNEAQLEKSRLLSDRFSAERPKGSFSTLEIQRTEQGDSAMYLCARTSETNTGELFFGEGSRLTVL.

This rearrangement joins TRBV9 to TRBJ2-1; 8 bases are shared with TRBD2. Germline CDR1 SGDLS, CDR2 YYNGEE. V was clipped by 2 bases and J by 6 bases; unmatched bases: 7. The CDR3 has 15 residues. CDR3 bases: TGTGCCAGCAGCGTTACGACTAGCGTGGGCAATGAGCAGTTCTTC. Translating it yields CASSVTTSVGNEQFF.

The V gene is TRBV19, the J gene TRBJ2-3; D is possibly TRBD1 (5 bases). The CDR3 covers 11 residues. CDR1 LNHDA and CDR2 SQIVND come from the germline V gene (reference sequence). The germline V and J ends were trimmed by 9 bases and 3 bases, with 7 bases remaining between them. The CDR3 sequence is CASKGTDTQYF. The CDR3 DNA is TGTGCCAGCAAGGGGACAGATACGCAGTATTTT.

The chain combines TRBV9 with TRBJ2-6; TRBD2 agrees at 16 bases. Trimming at V came to 4 bases and at J to 1 base, leaving 2 bases not matched to a gene. Germline loops: CDR1 SGDLS, CDR2 YYNGEE. CDR3 length: 18 residues. CDR3 nucleotides: TGTGCCAGCAGCACGGGACTAGCGGGAGGGTCTGGGGCCAACGTCCTGACTTTC. Residues: CASSTGLAGGSGANVLTF.

This clone is a singleton in its sample. V usage is TRBV5-8 and J usage is TRBJ1-5; weak D call: TRBD1 (6 bases). This CDR3 is 17 amino acids long. Germline values: CDR1 SGHTS, CDR2 YDEGEE. V gave up 0 bases and J gave up 0 bases, with 13 bases separating them. The CDR3 loop reads CASSLVTGTISNQPQHF. The CDR3 coding sequence is TGTGCCAGCAGCTTGGTAACAGGGACAATTAGCAATCAGCCCCAGCATTTT.

This chain joins TRBV4-1 and TRBJ2-7, with unresolved D. With 0 bases removed from V and 4 bases from J, the gap between germline ends came to 13 bases. This CDR3 spans 15 amino acids. The germline CDR1 and CDR2 sequences are MGHRA and YSYEKL. The CDR3 nucleotides are TGCGCCAGCAGCCAAGAAGGAGATCTGCGTTACGAGCAGTACTTC. This gives the protein CASSQEGDLRYEQYF.

The chain employs TRBV2 and TRBJ2-2; no definite D call. V was cut by 8 bases and J by 4 bases, with 5 bases left in between. The germline V gene has CDR1 SNHLY and CDR2 FYNNEI. The CDR3 spans 11 residues. CDR3 region: CASLLTGELFF. In nucleotides, the CDR3 is TGTGCCAGCCTTCTCACCGGGGAGCTGTTTTTT.

V and J are TRBV7-9 and TRBJ2-1; a possible D gene is TRBD2 (5 bases). V lost 4 bases to trimming and J lost 4 bases, with 14 bases between them. The V gene's germline CDR1 is SEHNR and CDR2 FQNEAQ (reference sequence). The CDR3 runs to 15 residues. In nucleotides, the CDR3 is TGTGCCAGCAGCTCTTATTCGGGATATTACAATGAGCAGTTCTTC. It codes for CASSSYSGYYNEQFF.

This rearrangement joins TRBV6-6 to TRBJ1-4, with D hard to call. Germline CDR1 MNHNY, CDR2 SVGAGI (reference sequence). The V and J ends lost 2 bases and 2 bases respectively, with 6 bases between them. The CDR3 consists of 14 residues. CDR3 amino acids: CASSYGRTNEKLFF. For the CDR3, the DNA is TGTGCCAGCAGTTACGGGAGGACTAATGAAAAACTGTTTTTT.

Details on this clone: Distinct nucleotide sequences in the sample also encode this CDR3. This chain connects TRBV7-2 to TRBJ2-7, with D maybe TRBD1 (5 bases). V gave up 3 bases and J gave up 0 bases, with 9 bases separating them. CDR3 length: 14 residues. Germline CDR1 and CDR2: SGHTA and FQGNSA. In DNA, the CDR3 is TGTGCCAGCAGCTTCACAGGTAGCTCCTACGAGCAGTACTTC. Residues: CASSFTGSSYEQYF. Together with reference TRBV7-2 and TRBJ2-7, the CDR3 gives the full variable domain: GAGVSQSPSNKVTEKGKDVELRCDPISGHTALYWYRQSLGQGLEFLIYFQGNSAPDKSGLPSDRFSAERTGGSVSTLTIQRTQQEDSAVYLCASSFTGSSYEQYFGPGTRLTVT.

This chain uses TRBV7-2 with TRBJ1-5; D is unresolved. This CDR3 spans 13 amino acids. Germline lookup yields CDR1 SGHTA and CDR2 FQGNSA. Between the trimmed V and J ends, which lost 1 base and 5 bases, there was a span of 6 bases. CDR3 region: CASSLVDYQPQHF. CDR3 in DNA: TGTGCCAGCAGCTTAGTTGACTATCAGCCCCAGCATTTT.

The chain couples TRBV10-3 to TRBJ2-6, with D possibly being TRBD1 (6 bases). The CDR3 consists of 16 residues. V lost 6 bases and J 6 bases, leaving 18 bases between the germline ends. The V gene's germline CDR1 is ENHRY and CDR2 SYGVKD. CDR3 nucleotides: TGTGCCATCAGCGTCTCCAGGGGCCTTGCGGCCAACGTCCTGACTTTC. Amino acids: CAISVSRGLAANVLTF.

CDR3: CASSVRGGADEQYF. In nucleotides, the CDR3 is TGTGCCAGCAGCGTACGTGGGGGGGCCGACGAGCAGTACTTC. The chain has TRBV11-2 and TRBJ2-7; a weak D match, TRBD2 (7 bases). Germline V gives CDR1 SGHAT, CDR2 FQNNGV. The CDR3 loop spans 14 amino acids. V dropped 5 bases and J dropped 5 bases, with 16 bases sitting between them.

The rearrangement joins TRBV29-1 to TRBJ2-1; 8 nucleotides line up with TRBD2. The CDR3 has 13 amino acids. Germline V lookup: CDR1 SQVTM, CDR2 ANQGSEA. J gave up 8 bases and V 3 bases, and 6 bases lay outside the gene matches. In nucleotides, the CDR3 is TGCAGCGTTGAGGGGACTAGAAGGGATGAGCAGTTCTTC. Its protein product is CSVEGTRRDEQFF.

The table lists this clone with a count of one. The J gene is TRBJ2-1, the V gene TRBV4-3; TRBD2 matches at 12 bases. J gave up 9 bases and V 1 base, and 4 bases lay outside the gene matches. The CDR3 totals 15 residues. The germline gives CDR1 LGHNA, CDR2 YSLEER. The CDR3 loop is CASSQGLAGVSEQFF. CDR3 DNA sequence: TGCGCCAGCAGCCAAGGACTAGCGGGAGTGAGTGAGCAGTTCTTC.

V and J are TRBV4-1 and TRBJ2-2; perhaps TRBD2 as D (5 bases). The CDR3 extends over 14 amino acids. The germline CDR1 and CDR2 sequences are MGHRA and YSYEKL. Trimming left V 4 bases short and J 5 bases short, with 11 bases between. The CDR3 sequence is CASSRLSGTGELFF. The DNA of the CDR3 is TGCGCCAGCAGCCGACTCAGCGGAACCGGGGAGCTGTTTTTT.

The V call is TRBV5-4, the J call TRBJ2-1; 8 bases match TRBD2. This CDR3 region has 13 residues. Trimming took 1 base from V and 10 from J; bases not matched to a gene: 4. From germline, CDR1 is SGHNT and CDR2 YYREEE (reference sequence). This chain's CDR3 is CASSLTGGREQFF. CDR3 coding DNA: TGTGCCAGCAGCTTGACGGGGGGGCGCGAGCAGTTCTTC.

V is TRBV5-1 and J is TRBJ2-1; TRBD2 matches 13 bases. The junction had 6 bases not matched to a gene; V was cut back by 7 bases and J by 8 bases. The germline CDR1 and CDR2 sequences are SGHRS and YFSETQ. The CDR3 covers 14 residues. CDR3 bases: TGCGCCAGCGGACTAGCGGGAGTAGAACATGAGCAGTTCTTC. As protein: CASGLAGVEHEQFF. Full variable domain (outside the CDR3, taken from reference TRBV5-1 and TRBJ2-1): KAGVTQTPRYLIKTRGQQVTLSCSPISGHRSVSWYQQTPGQGLQFLFEYFSETQRNKGNFPGRFSGRQFSNSRSEMNVSTLELGDSALYLCASGLAGVEHEQFFGPGTRLTVL.

The chain joins TRBV15 to TRBJ1-4, with TRBD1 identical over 7 bases. The germline V gene has CDR1 LNHNV and CDR2 YYDKDF (reference sequence). Trimming cost V 4 bases and J 8 bases; bases outside gene matches: 7. The CDR3 extends over 14 amino acids. CDR3 region: CATSTTGEREKLFF. CDR3 sequence (DNA): TGTGCCACCAGCACTACAGGGGAACGGGAAAAACTGTTTTTT.